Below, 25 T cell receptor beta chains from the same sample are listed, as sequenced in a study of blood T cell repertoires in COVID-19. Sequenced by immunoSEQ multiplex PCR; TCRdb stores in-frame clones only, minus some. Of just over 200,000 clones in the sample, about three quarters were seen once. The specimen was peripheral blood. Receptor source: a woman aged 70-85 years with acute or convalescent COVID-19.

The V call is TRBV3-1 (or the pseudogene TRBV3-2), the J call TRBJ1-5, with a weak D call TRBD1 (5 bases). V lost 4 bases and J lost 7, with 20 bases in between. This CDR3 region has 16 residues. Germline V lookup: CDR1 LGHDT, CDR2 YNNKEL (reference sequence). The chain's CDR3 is CASSPVLGPGPQPQHF. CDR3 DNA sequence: TGTGCCAGCAGCCCCGTTTTGGGGCCTGGCCCCCAGCCCCAGCATTTT.

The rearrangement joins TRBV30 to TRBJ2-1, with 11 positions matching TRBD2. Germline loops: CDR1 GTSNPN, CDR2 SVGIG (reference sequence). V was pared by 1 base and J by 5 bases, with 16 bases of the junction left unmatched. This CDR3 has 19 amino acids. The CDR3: CAWSGDGGPSGRWDNEQFF. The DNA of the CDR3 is TGTGCCTGGAGTGGGGATGGGGGCCCTAGCGGGAGGTGGGACAATGAGCAGTTCTTC.

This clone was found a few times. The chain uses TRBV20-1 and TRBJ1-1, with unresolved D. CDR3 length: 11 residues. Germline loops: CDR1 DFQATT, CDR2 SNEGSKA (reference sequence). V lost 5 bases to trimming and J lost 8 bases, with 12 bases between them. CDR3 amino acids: CSARLGSEAFF. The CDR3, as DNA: TGCAGTGCTCGGCTAGGATCGGAAGCTTTCTTT.

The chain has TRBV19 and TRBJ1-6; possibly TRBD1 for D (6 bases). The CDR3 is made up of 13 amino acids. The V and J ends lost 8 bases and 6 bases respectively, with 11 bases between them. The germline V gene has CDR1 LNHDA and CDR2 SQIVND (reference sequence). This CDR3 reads CASGGQINSPLHF. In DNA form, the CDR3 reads TGTGCCAGTGGAGGACAGATTAATTCACCCCTCCACTTT.

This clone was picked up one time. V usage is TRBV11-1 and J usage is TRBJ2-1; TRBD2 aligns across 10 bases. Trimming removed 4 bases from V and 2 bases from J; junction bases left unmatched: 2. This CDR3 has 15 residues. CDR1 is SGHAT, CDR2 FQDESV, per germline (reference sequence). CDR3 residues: CASSYLAGAYNEQFF. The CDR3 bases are TGTGCCAGCAGCTACCTAGCGGGAGCCTACAATGAGCAGTTCTTC.

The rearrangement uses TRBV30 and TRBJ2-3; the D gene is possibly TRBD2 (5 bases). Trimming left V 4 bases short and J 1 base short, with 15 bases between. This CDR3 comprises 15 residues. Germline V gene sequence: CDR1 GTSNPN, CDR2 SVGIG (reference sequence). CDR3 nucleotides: TGTGCCTGGAACCCCTTCGCCGGGGGCACAGATACGCAGTATTTT. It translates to CAWNPFAGGTDTQYF.

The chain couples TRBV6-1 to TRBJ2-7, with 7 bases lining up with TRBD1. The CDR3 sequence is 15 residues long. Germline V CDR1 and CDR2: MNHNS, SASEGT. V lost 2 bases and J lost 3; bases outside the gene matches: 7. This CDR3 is CASSEFGGQNYEQYF. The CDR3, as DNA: TGTGCCAGCAGTGAATTTGGGGGACAGAACTACGAGCAGTACTTC.

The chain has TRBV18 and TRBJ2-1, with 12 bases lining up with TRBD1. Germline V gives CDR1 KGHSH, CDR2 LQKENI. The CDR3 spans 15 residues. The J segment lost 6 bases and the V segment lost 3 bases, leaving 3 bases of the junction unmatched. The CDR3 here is CASSPGTGGFNEQFF. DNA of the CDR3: TGTGCCAGCTCACCCGGGACAGGGGGCTTCAATGAGCAGTTCTTC.

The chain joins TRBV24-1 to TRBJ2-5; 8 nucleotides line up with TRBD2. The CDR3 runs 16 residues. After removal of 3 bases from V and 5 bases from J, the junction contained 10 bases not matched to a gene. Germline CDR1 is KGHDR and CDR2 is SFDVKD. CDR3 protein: CATSDPGVAGSETQYF. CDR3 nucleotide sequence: TGTGCCACCAGTGATCCCGGGGTAGCGGGATCGGAGACCCAGTACTTC.

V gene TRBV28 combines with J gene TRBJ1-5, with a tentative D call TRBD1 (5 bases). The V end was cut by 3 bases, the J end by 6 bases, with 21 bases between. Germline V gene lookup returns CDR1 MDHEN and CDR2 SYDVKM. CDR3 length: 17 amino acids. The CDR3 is CASSLGGSGLGSQPQHF. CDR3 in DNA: TGTGCCAGCAGTTTGGGGGGATCGGGGCTCGGAAGTCAGCCCCAGCATTTT.

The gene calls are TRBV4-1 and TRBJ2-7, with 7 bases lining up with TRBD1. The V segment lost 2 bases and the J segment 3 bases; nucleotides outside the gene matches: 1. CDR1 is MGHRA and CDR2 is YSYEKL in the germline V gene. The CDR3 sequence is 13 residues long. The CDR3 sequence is CASSQRDSYEQYF. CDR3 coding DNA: TGCGCCAGCAGCCAACGGGACAGCTACGAGCAGTACTTC.

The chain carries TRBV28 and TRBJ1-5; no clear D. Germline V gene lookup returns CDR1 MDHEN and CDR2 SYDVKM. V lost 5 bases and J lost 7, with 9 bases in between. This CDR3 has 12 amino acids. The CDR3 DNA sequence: TGTGCCAGCAGTACACCTAGGCAGCCCCAGCATTTT. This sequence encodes CASSTPRQPQHF. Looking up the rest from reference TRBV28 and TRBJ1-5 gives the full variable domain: DVKVTQSSRYLVKRTGEKVFLECVQDMDHENMFWYRQDPGLGLRLIYFSYDVKMKEKGDIPEGYSVSREKKERFSLILESASTNQTSMYLCASSTPRQPQHFGDGTRLSIL.

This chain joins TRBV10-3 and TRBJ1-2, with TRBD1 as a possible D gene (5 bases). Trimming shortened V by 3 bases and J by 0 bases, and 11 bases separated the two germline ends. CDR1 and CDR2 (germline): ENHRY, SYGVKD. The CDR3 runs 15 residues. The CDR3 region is CAISDPDTSNYGYTF. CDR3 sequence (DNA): TGTGCCATCAGTGACCCGGACACCTCTAACTATGGCTACACCTTC.

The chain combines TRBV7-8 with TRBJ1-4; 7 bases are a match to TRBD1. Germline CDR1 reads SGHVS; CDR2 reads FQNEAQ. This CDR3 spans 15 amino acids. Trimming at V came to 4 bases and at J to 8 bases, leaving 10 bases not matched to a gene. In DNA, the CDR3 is TGTGCCAGCAGCTCCGTAGGGGGCACGGAGGAAAAACTGTTTTTT. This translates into CASSSVGGTEEKLFF. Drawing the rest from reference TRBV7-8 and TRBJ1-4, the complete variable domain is GAGVSQSPRYKVAKRGQDVALRCDPISGHVSLFWYQQALGQGPEFLTYFQNEAQLDKSGLPSDRFFAERPEGSVSTLKIQRTQQEDSAVYLCASSSVGGTEEKLFFGSGTQLSVL.

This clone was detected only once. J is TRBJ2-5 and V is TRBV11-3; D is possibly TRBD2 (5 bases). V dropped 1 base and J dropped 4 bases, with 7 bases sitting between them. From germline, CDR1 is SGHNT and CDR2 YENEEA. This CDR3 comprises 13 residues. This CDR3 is CASSLGGAETQYF. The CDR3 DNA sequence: TGTGCCAGCAGCTTAGGGGGAGCAGAGACCCAGTACTTC.

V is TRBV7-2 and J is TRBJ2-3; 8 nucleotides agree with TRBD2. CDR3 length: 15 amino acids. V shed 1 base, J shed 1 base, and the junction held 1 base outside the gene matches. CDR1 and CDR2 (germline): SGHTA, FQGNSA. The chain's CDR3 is CASSLGSGGTDTQYF. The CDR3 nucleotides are TGTGCCAGCAGCTTAGGTAGCGGGGGCACAGATACGCAGTATTTT.

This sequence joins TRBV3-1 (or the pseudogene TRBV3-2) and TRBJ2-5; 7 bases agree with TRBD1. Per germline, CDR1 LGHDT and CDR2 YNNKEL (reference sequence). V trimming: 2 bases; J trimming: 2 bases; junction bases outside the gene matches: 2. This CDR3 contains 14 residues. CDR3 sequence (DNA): TGTGCCAGCAGCCAATTGGACAGGCAAGAGACCCAGTACTTC. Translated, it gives CASSQLDRQETQYF.

The CDR3, as DNA: TGTGCCATCAGTGAGTCGGGGAGGGACAGGGGGCAGTACGAGCAGTACTTC. Translating gives CAISESGRDRGQYEQYF. The chain combines TRBV10-3 with TRBJ2-7; 12 bases map to TRBD1. Per germline, CDR1 ENHRY and CDR2 SYGVKD. V lost 0 bases and J lost 4; bases outside the gene matches: 7. The CDR3 sequence is 17 residues long.

CDR3 bases: TGTGCCAGCAGTCTCCTTTGGGGGCAATTCTACGAGCAGTACTTC. Its protein is CASSLLWGQFYEQYF. The chain couples TRBV27 to TRBJ2-7, with TRBD1 as a possible D gene (6 bases). Trimming left V 5 bases short and J 3 bases short, with 17 bases between. This CDR3 has 15 amino acids. CDR1 and CDR2 from the germline V gene are MNHEY and SMNVEV (reference sequence).

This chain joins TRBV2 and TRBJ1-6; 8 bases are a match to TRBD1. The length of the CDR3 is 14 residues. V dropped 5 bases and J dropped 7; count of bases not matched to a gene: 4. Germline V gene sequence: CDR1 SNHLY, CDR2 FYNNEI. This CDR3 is CASSNGQGNSPLHF. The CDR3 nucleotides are TGTGCCAGCAGTAACGGACAGGGAAATTCACCCCTCCACTTT.

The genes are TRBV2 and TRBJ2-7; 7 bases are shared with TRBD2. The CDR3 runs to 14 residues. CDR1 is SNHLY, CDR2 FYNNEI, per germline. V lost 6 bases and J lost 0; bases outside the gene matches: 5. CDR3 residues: CASRPTSNSYEQYF. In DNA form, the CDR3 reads TGTGCCAGCAGGCCGACTAGCAACTCCTACGAGCAGTACTTC.

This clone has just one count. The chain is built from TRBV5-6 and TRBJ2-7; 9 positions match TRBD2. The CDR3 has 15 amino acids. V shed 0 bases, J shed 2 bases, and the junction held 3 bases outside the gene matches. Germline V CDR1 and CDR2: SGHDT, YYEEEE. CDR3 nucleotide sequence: TGTGCCAGCAGCTTGGGACTAGCGGCTGCCTACGAGCAGTACTTC. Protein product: CASSLGLAAAYEQYF.

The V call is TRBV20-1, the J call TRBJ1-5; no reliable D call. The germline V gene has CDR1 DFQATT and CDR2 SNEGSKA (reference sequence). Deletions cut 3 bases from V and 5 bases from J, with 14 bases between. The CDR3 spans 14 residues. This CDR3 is CSASSAGKDQPQHF. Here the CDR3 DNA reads TGCAGTGCTAGTTCCGCGGGAAAGGATCAGCCCCAGCATTTT.

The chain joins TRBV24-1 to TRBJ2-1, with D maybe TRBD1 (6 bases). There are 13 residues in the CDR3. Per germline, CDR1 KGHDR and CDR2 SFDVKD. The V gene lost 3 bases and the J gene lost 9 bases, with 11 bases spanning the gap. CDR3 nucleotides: TGTGCCACCAGTGATAACAGGGCAACTGAGCAGTTCTTC. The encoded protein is CATSDNRATEQFF.

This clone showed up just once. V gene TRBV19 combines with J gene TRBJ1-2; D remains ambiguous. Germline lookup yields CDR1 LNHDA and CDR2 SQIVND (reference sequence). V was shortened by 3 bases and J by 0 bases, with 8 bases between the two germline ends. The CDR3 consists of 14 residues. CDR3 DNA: TGTGCCAGTAGTATCTTAGCCGCTAACTATGGCTACACCTTC. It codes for CASSILAANYGYTF.